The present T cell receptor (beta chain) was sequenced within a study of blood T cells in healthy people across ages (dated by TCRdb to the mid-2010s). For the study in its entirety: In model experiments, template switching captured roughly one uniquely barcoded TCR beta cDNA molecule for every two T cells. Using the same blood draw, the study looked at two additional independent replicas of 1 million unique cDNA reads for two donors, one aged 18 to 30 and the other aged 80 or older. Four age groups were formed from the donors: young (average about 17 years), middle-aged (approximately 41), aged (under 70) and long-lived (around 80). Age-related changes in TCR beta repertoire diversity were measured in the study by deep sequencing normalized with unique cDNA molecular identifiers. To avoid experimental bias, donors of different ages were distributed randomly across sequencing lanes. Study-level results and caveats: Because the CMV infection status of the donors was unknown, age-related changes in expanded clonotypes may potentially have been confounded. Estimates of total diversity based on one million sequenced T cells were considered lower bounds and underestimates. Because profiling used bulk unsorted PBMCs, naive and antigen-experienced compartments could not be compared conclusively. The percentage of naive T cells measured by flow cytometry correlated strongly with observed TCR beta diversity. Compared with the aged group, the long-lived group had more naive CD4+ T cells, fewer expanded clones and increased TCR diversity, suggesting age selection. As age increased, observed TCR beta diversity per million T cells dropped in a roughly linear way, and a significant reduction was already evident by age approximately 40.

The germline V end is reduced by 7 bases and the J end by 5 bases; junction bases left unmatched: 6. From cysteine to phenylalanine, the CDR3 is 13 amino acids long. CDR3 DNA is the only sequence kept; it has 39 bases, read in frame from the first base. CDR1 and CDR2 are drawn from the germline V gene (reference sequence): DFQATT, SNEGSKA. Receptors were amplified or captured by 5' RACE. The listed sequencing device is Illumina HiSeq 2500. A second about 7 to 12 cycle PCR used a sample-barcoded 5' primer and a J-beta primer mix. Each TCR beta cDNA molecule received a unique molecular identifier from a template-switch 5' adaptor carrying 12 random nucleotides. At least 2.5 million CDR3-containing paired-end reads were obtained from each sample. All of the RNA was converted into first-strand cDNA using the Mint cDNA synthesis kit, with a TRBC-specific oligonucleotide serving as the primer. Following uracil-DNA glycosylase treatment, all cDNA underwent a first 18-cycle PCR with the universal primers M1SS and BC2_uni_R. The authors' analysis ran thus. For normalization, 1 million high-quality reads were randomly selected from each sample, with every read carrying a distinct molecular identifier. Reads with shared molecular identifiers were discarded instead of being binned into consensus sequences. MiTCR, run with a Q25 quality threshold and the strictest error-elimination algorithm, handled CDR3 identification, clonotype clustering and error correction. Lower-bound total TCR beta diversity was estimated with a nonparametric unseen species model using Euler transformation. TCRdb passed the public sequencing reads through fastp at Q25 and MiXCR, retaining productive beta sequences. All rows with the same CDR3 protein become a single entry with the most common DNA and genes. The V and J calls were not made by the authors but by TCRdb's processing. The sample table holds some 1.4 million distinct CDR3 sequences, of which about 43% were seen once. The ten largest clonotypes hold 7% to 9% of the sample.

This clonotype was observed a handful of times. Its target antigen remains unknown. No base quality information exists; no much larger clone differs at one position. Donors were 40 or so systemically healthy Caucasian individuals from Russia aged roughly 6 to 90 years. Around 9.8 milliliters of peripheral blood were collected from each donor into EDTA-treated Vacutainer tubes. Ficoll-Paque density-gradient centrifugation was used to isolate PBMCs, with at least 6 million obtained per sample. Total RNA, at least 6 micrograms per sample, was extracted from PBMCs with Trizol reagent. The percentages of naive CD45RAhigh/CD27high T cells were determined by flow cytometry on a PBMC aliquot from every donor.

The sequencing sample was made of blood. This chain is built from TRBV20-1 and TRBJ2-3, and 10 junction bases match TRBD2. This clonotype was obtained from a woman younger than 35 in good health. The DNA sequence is TGCAGTGTACCTAGCGGGAGTGGAGATACGCAGTATTTT. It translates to CSVPSGSGDTQYF.